One and the same sample provided the 11 T cell receptor beta chains below, sequenced in a study of regulatory T cells in long-lasting Graves disease. Time point described: newly diagnosed GD, antithyroid drugs for less than 3 months. From PBMCs, RNA was extracted and then used to make the TCR library. Arm-PCR of CDR3 regions and iRepertoire HTBI primers were the basis on which TCR beta libraries were built. TCRdb called the multiplex PCR reads again in MiXCR, with one record for every CDR3 protein. Of about 440,000 distinct CDR3 sequences listed, about 15% are singletons. These data are also associated with another study on T cells in Graves' hyperthyroidism and ophthalmopathy.

The sequencing here drew on peripheral blood mononuclear cells (PBMCs), taken at new diagnosis, from a patient treated with antithyroid drugs. The receptors come from a woman in her 30s with Graves disease.

This clonotype was seen only a few times. This chain connects TRBV6-1 to TRBJ1-1, with a weak D call TRBD1 (6 bases). The V end was cut by 10 bases, the J end by 4 bases, with 16 bases between. This CDR3 comprises 13 residues. Germline V CDR1 and CDR2: MNHNS, SASEGT. The CDR3 DNA follows: TGTGCCACTTACAGGGTTGGGAGCACTGAAGCTTTCTTT. Translating it yields CATYRVGSTEAFF.

A few counts support this clonotype. V is TRBV6-2 or TRBV6-3 and J is TRBJ2-2; 9 nucleotides match TRBD2. The J segment lost 1 base and the V segment lost 2 bases, leaving 2 bases of the junction unmatched. Germline V gene data show CDR1 as MNHEY and CDR2 as SVGEGT. This CDR3 is built from 16 residues. The chain's CDR3 is CASSYRAGGNTGELFF. The CDR3 region has the DNA TGTGCCAGCAGTTACCGAGCGGGGGGGAACACCGGGGAGCTGTTTTTT.

This clonotype was observed a handful of times. The chain carries TRBV12-3 or TRBV12-4 and TRBJ1-6; D is possibly TRBD1 (5 bases). V was clipped by 6 bases and J by 7 bases, with 19 bases between them. The CDR3 consists of 16 residues. Here the CDR3 reads CASRAPTGRINSPLHF. CDR3 DNA: TGTGCCAGCAGAGCCCCGACGGGACGGATAAATTCACCCCTCCACTTT.

This clonotype has a handful of counts. The rearrangement joins TRBV19 to TRBJ2-5; 7 nucleotides line up with TRBD2. This CDR3 is 15 amino acids long. With 1 base clipped from V and 5 bases from J, the junction kept 7 bases outside the gene matches. In germline, CDR1 is LNHDA, CDR2 SQIVND (reference sequence). The CDR3 reads CASSIGGRAKETQYF. For the CDR3, the DNA is TGTGCCAGTAGTATAGGAGGGAGGGCCAAGGAGACCCAGTACTTC.

This clonotype was counted at least ten times. This chain links TRBV18 with TRBJ2-3, with D unresolved. Trimming took off 2 bases at V and 3 bases at J, with 6 bases between the two ends. CDR1 and CDR2 from the germline V gene are KGHSH and LQKENI. The CDR3 is 13 residues long. CDR3 sequence (DNA): TGTGCCAGCTCACCAGTCTTGACAGATACGCAGTATTTT. Its translation is CASSPVLTDTQYF.

This clonotype was recorded many times. V and J are TRBV24-1 and TRBJ2-5, with 10 bases lining up with TRBD1. In germline, CDR1 is KGHDR, CDR2 SFDVKD. The CDR3 length is 17 residues. Trimming at V came to 4 bases and at J to 4 bases, leaving 11 bases not matched to a gene. As DNA, the CDR3 is TGTGCCACCAGTGACCCCCGCCGGGACAGGGGTGTAGAGACCCAGTACTTC. It encodes CATSDPRRDRGVETQYF.

This clonotype was recorded many times. The chain couples TRBV28 to TRBJ1-2; D is perhaps TRBD1 (5 bases). Germline CDR1 MDHEN, CDR2 SYDVKM. Trimming shortened V by 6 bases and J by 5 bases, and 13 bases separated the two germline ends. This CDR3 is 13 amino acids long. The CDR3 bases are TGTGCCAGCAGCTTAGATGGACATTATGGCTACACCTTC. Translated: CASSLDGHYGYTF.

This clonotype was observed at least ten times. The rearrangement uses TRBV14 and TRBJ2-1, with 11 bases aligning to TRBD2. V was pared by 1 base and J by 2 bases, with 4 bases of the junction left unmatched. The CDR3 contains 17 residues. CDR1 is SGHDN, CDR2 FVKESK, per germline. In DNA form, the CDR3 reads TGTGCCAGCAGCCAAGCCGGGACTAGCGGTCCCTACAATGAGCAGTTCTTC. Protein: CASSQAGTSGPYNEQFF.

About this clonotype itself: A much larger clone sits a single nucleotide away, making a read error possible. The gene calls are TRBV7-2 and TRBJ1-2; 10 nucleotides agree with TRBD1. The CDR3 length is 14 residues. The trim removed 6 bases at V and 6 bases at J, leaving 7 bases unmatched. Looked up from germline, CDR1 is SGHTA and CDR2 is FQGNSA. This CDR3 reads CTSRGGTGAHGYTF. The CDR3 DNA is TGTACCAGCAGGGGAGGGACAGGGGCTCATGGCTACACCTTC.

This clonotype was seen repeatedly, ten times or more. The chain combines TRBV6-1 with TRBJ2-7; TRBD2 is a possible D gene (6 bases). The germline CDR1 and CDR2 sequences are MNHNS and SASEGT. The V and J ends lost 10 bases and 3 bases respectively, with 13 bases between them. This CDR3 is built from 12 residues. CDR3 region: CATTGSGYEQYF. The CDR3 DNA reads TGTGCCACCACAGGTAGCGGCTACGAGCAGTACTTC.

At least ten counts were recorded for this clonotype. The V gene is TRBV29-1, the J gene TRBJ1-2; TRBD1 matches at 7 bases. This CDR3 region has 11 residues. V shed 6 bases, J shed 6 bases, and the junction held 4 bases outside the gene matches. Germline V gives CDR1 SQVTM, CDR2 ANQGSEA. CDR3: CSVPTGNGYTF. In DNA form, the CDR3 reads TGCAGCGTCCCGACAGGGAATGGCTACACCTTC.